What follows describes a single T cell receptor beta chain. The sample belongs to a study of CD8 T cells in Susac syndrome. Reverse transcription used about 0.45 to 1 ug RNA and random hexamers. TCRdb reprocessed the immunoSEQ multiplex PCR reads via MiXCR and lists one record per CDR3 protein. The sample yields 250,000 to 300,000 distinct CDR3 sequences, approximately 85% seen once. The CDR3 runs to 14 residues. Germline V gene lookup returns CDR1 MNHEY and CDR2 SMNVEV (reference sequence). The germline V and J ends were trimmed by 2 bases and 0 bases, with 5 bases remaining between them. The receptor was derived from a human donor with multiple sclerosis. The chain recombines TRBV27 with TRBJ1-5, with D hard to call. The specimen was CD8+ T cells from PBMCs. The CDR3: CASSLGFSNQPQHF. The CDR3 DNA sequence: TGTGCCAGCAGTTTAGGGTTTAGCAATCAGCCCCAGCATTTT.